This T cell receptor beta chain is drawn from a study of blood T cell repertoires in COVID-19. Whole-study context: Sites across the United States, Italy and Spain contributed samples from acute and convalescent COVID-19. T cells, B-cell-depleted T cells, or PBMCs supplied cDNA or gDNA.

V was pared by 0 bases and J by 6 bases, with 12 bases between. In germline, CDR1 is SNHLY, CDR2 FYNNEI. This CDR3 region has 15 residues. Authors' data handling: Using reference gene primer amplification, nucleated cell counts were estimated. The assay was immunoSEQ multiplex PCR, and TCRdb's table has in-frame clones only and misses some. D and trimming come from the DNA, and the V and J calls and clone size come from that table. The table records hundreds of thousands of clones, 70% to 90% of them present only once. This rearrangement joins TRBV2 to TRBJ2-4, with D perhaps TRBD2 (5 bases). The TCR was taken from a young man with active or convalescent COVID-19. Sequencing used peripheral blood. The CDR3 spells CASSEATLGRNIQYF. CDR3 in DNA: TGTGCCAGCAGTGAAGCGACTCTGGGGAGAAACATTCAGTACTTC.